This T cell receptor (beta chain) is drawn from a study of blood T cell repertoires in COVID-19. On the study more broadly: Some COVID-19 samples were acute and others convalescent; all came from the United States, Italy and Spain.

The method was immunoSEQ multiplex PCR; TCRdb's version includes in-frame clones alone and lacks a portion of them. The table includes 300,000 or so clones, around 88% detected once. CDR1 is SNHLY, CDR2 FYNNEI, per germline. The CDR3 covers 14 residues. V was trimmed by 6 bases and J by 4 bases, leaving 15 bases between them. This receptor was obtained from a woman aged 25 to 39 who had recovered from COVID-19. The sequencing sample was made of peripheral blood. This chain joins TRBV2 and TRBJ1-2; D is unclear. The CDR3 loop reads CASSPGELGYGYTF. The CDR3 bases are TGTGCCAGCAGCCCCGGGGAGCTTGGCTATGGCTACACCTTC.